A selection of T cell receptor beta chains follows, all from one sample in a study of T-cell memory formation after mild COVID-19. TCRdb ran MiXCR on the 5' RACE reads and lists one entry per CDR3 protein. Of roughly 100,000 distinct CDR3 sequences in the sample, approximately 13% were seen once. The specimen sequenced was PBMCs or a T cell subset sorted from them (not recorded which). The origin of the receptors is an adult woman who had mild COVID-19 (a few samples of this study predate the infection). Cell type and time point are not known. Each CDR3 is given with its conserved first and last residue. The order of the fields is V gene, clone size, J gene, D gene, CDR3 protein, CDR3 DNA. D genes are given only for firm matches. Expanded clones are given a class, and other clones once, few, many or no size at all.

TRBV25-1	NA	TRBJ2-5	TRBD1	CASSVDRGKETQYF	TGTGCCAGCAGTGTGGACAGGGGAAAAGAGACCCAGTACTTC
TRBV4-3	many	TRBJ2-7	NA	CASSQEISPGYEQYF	TGCGCCAGCAGCCAAGAAATCAGCCCAGGCTACGAGCAGTACTTC
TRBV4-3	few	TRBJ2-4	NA	CASSQGPGSIQYF	TGCGCCAGCAGCCAAGGGCCAGGGAGCATTCAGTACTTC
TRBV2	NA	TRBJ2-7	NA	CATTDRTSYEQYF	TGTGCCACCACCGACAGGACCTCCTACGAGCAGTACTTC
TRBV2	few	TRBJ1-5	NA	CASAKPENSNQPQHF	TGTGCCAGCGCAAAGCCCGAAAATAGCAATCAGCCCCAGCATTTT
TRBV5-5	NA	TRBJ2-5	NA	CASSKNPQWKRETQYF	TGTGCCAGCAGCAAAAATCCCCAATGGAAGAGGGAGACCCAGTACTTC
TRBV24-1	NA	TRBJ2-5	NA	CATSDEGRETQYF	TGTGCCACCAGTGATGAAGGCAGAGAGACCCAGTACTTC
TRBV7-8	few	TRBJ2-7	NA	CASSDQWADSYEQYF	TGTGCCAGCAGTGATCAGTGGGCCGACTCCTACGAGCAGTACTTC
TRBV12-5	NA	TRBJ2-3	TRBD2	CASGLASLLSSGVFPSTDTQYF	TGTGCTAGTGGTTTGGCCTCCTTACTTTCTAGCGGGGTTTTCCCGAGCACAGATACGCAGTATTTT
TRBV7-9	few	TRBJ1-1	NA	CASGTPEAPEAFF	TGTGCCAGCGGGACACCCGAGGCCCCTGAAGCTTTCTTT
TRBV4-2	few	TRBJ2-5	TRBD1	CASSQGTGQETQYF	TGTGCCAGCAGCCAAGGGACAGGTCAAGAGACCCAGTACTTC
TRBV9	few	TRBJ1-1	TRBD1	CASRPPGTGGHFF	TGTGCCAGCAGACCCCCCGGGACAGGGGGGCATTTCTTT
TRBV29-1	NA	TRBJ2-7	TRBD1	CSVERLGQDSTYEQYF	TGCAGCGTTGAAAGACTTGGACAGGACTCTACCTACGAGCAGTACTTC
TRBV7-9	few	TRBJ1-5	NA	CASSPGRTSNQPQHF	TGTGCCAGCAGCCCAGGACGGACTAGCAATCAGCCCCAGCATTTT
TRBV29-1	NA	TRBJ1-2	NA	CSVTGVWGYGYTF	TGCAGCGTAACAGGCGTTTGGGGATATGGCTACACCTTC
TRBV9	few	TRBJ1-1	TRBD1	CASSPYNRGLEAFF	TGTGCCAGCAGCCCTTACAACAGGGGGCTTGAAGCTTTCTTT
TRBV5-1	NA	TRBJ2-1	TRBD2	CASSLRWEGGNEQFF	TGCGCCAGCAGCTTGAGGTGGGAGGGCGGCAATGAGCAGTTCTTC
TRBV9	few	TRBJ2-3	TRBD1	CASSVLPGQGPDTQYF	TGTGCCAGCAGCGTTCTACCGGGACAGGGCCCAGATACGCAGTATTTT
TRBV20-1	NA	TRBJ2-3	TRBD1	CSARKEGALKWSTDTQYF	TGCAGTGCCCGCAAAGAGGGGGCGCTCAAATGGAGCACAGATACGCAGTATTTT
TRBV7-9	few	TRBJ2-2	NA	CASRTGLNTGELFF	TGTGCCAGCAGGACAGGACTGAACACCGGGGAGCTGTTTTTT
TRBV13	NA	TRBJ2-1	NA	CASSSVLNEQFF	TGTGCCAGCAGCTCAGTCCTCAATGAGCAGTTCTTC
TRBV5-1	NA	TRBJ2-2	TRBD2	CASSLERTRGTGELFF	TGCGCCAGCAGCTTGGAAAGGACTAGAGGCACCGGGGAGCTGTTTTTT
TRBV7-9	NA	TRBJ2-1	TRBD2	CASSSGLAETIYNEQFF	TGTGCCAGCAGCTCCGGACTAGCGGAAACTATCTACAATGAGCAGTTCTTC
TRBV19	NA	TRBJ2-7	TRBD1	CASSTPTRTGAYEQYF	TGTGCCAGTAGTACACCGACTCGAACAGGGGCCTACGAGCAGTACTTC
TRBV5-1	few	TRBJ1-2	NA	CASSLSMGGLKPPNYGYTF	TGCGCCAGCAGCTTGAGCATGGGAGGGCTTAAACCCCCGAACTATGGCTACACCTTC
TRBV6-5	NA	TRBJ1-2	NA	CASSYLGAYGYTF	TGTGCCAGCAGTTACTTGGGAGCCTATGGCTACACCTTC
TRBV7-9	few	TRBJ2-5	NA	CASSPPHRQETQYF	TGTGCCAGCAGCCCACCTCACCGCCAAGAGACCCAGTACTTC
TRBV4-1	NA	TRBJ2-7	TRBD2	CASSQGSGTYEQYF	TGCGCCAGCAGCCAAGGTAGCGGGACCTACGAGCAGTACTTC
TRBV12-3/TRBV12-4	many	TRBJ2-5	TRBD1	CASSITGGEETQYF	TGTGCCAGCAGCATTACAGGGGGTGAAGAGACCCAGTACTTC
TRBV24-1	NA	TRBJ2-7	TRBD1	CATSDGQDSYEQYF	TGTGCCACCAGTGATGGACAGGACTCCTACGAGCAGTACTTC
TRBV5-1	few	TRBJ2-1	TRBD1	CASSPDRVPVYNEQFF	TGCGCCAGCAGCCCCGACAGGGTCCCAGTTTACAATGAGCAGTTCTTC
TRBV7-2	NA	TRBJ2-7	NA	CASSHYRDDKQYF	TGTGCCAGCAGCCACTACCGGGACGACAAGCAGTACTTC
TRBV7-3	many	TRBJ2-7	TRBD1	CASSPGMTGAYEQYF	TGTGCCAGCAGCCCCGGCATGACAGGGGCCTACGAGCAGTACTTC
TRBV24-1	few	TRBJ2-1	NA	CATAGAGEQFF	TGTGCCACCGCGGGGGCAGGTGAGCAGTTCTTC
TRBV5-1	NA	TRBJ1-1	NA	CASSLGADPMGTFF	TGCGCCAGCAGCTTAGGGGCGGACCCTATGGGGACTTTCTTT
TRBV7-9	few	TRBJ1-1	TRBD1	CASSLGQSEAFF	TGTGCCAGCAGCTTGGGACAGAGTGAAGCTTTCTTT
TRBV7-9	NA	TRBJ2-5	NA	CASSLSVRDYQETQYF	TGTGCCAGCAGCTTGTCGGTCCGGGACTACCAAGAGACCCAGTACTTC
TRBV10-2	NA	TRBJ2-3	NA	CASSESFYKDTQYF	TGCGCCAGCAGTGAGAGTTTTTATAAAGATACGCAGTATTTT
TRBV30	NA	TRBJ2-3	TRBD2	CAWSPTSGGADTQYF	TGTGCCTGGAGTCCTACTAGCGGGGGGGCAGATACGCAGTATTTT
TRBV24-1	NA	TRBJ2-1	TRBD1	CATSDQAQGADEQFF	TGTGCCACCAGTGACCAAGCTCAGGGGGCCGATGAGCAGTTCTTC
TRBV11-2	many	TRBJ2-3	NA	CASSLVGGADTQYF	TGTGCCAGCAGCTTAGTGGGTGGGGCAGATACGCAGTATTTT
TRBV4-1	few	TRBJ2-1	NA	CASSQEGGLAVDEQFF	TGCGCCAGCAGCCAAGAAGGCGGACTTGCAGTCGATGAGCAGTTCTTC
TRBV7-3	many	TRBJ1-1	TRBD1	CASSPGQVHEAFF	TGTGCCAGCAGCCCCGGACAGGTTCATGAAGCTTTCTTT
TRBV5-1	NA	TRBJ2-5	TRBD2	CASSVGTSGQETQYF	TGCGCCAGCAGCGTGGGGACTAGCGGACAAGAGACCCAGTACTTC
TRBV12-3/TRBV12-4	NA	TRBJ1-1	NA	CASSFNTEAFF	TGTGCCAGCAGTTTTAATACTGAAGCTTTCTTT
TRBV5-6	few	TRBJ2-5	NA	CASSLNGRAIEETQYF	TGTGCCAGCAGCTTGAACGGCAGGGCGATAGAAGAGACCCAGTACTTC